The clone carrying this TCR beta chain was detected a few times. Its matching antigen is unknown. The CDR3 has 14 residues. V gave up 3 bases and J gave up 2 bases, with 11 bases separating them. Germline values: CDR1 GTSNPN, CDR2 SVGIG (reference sequence). Use of 60 Vbeta and 13 Jbeta primers characterized the PCR. The assay was immunoSEQ multiplex PCR, and TCRdb's table has in-frame clones only and misses some. The sample includes 150,000 or so clones, roughly four fifths of them seen just once. This sample was taken from a study of cytomegalovirus exposure and HLA in healthy donors. Study results and limitations: Later analysis showed TCR association rates varying by HLA locus, highest for DRB1 and lowest for HLA-C.

The source of this sequence is a female donor in good health and CMV-seronegative. The gene calls are TRBV30 and TRBJ1-3; D gene uncertain. Sequencing was carried out using PBMCs. CDR3 amino acids: CAWSLRRAGNTIYF. As DNA, the CDR3 is TGTGCCTGGAGCCTCCGGAGGGCTGGAAACACCATATATTTT.